This is a list of T cell receptor beta chains from one sample in a study of CD8+ T cells in alopecia areata. Here immunoSEQ multiplex PCR was the method, and the copy in TCRdb shows in-frame clones only, minus some. The sample contains 150,000 to 180,000 clones, about 50% of which appear only once. The sequences come from CD8+ T cells sorted from blood, collected at week 0. Receptor source: a human donor with alopecia areata. CDR3s include the opening cysteine and the closing phenylalanine or tryptophan. D genes are given only for firm matches. For some rows the clone size is stated as once, few or many, or as a class when expanded; others skip it.

>TRBJ1-1|TRBV14|NA|NA
CASSQDGGWTEAFF
TGTGCCAGCAGCCAAGATGGGGGTTGGACTGAAGCTTTCTTT
>TRBJ2-2|TRBV2|NA|NA
CASRDRDPYTGELFF
TGTGCCAGCAGGGACCGGGACCCATACACCGGGGAGCTGTTTTTT
>TRBJ2-7|TRBV11-2|NA|TRBD1
CASSPPRTGGVEQYF
TGTGCCAGCAGCCCTCCCCGGACAGGGGGCGTGGAGCAGTACTTC
>TRBJ1-2|TRBV28|NA|TRBD1
CASSIGQGRTF
TGTGCCAGCAGTATCGGACAGGGTCGCACCTTC
>TRBJ2-1|TRBV25-1|NA|TRBD2
CASIPSGGRSYNEQFF
TGTGCCAGCATCCCTAGCGGGGGCCGCTCCTACAATGAGCAGTTCTTC
>TRBJ2-7|TRBV19|few|NA
CASSPGPSYEQYF
TGTGCCAGTAGTCCGGGCCCTTCCTACGAGCAGTACTTC
>TRBJ1-1|TRBV25-1|few|NA
CASKGQPRTEAFF
TGTGCCAGCAAAGGTCAGCCCAGAACTGAAGCTTTCTTT
>TRBJ1-5|TRBV10-2|few|NA
CASSALSGSNQPQHF
TGCGCCAGCAGTGCACTTTCTGGGAGCAATCAGCCCCAGCATTTT
>TRBJ1-1|TRBV27|once|NA
CASRIGVNTEAFF
TGTGCCAGCAGGATAGGTGTGAACACTGAAGCTTTCTTT
>TRBJ2-2|TRBV5-6|NA|TRBD1
CASSPWTGKNTGELFF
TGTGCCAGCAGCCCGTGGACAGGAAAGAACACCGGGGAGCTGTTTTTT
>TRBJ1-1|TRBV7-9|NA|NA
CASSHRQAPEAFF
TGTGCCAGCAGCCACCGACAGGCTCCTGAAGCTTTCTTT
>TRBJ2-7|TRBV10-3|few|NA
CAIGSAAYEQYF
TGTGCCATCGGTTCAGCAGCCTACGAGCAGTACTTC
>TRBJ2-1|TRBV9|NA|TRBD2
CASSPPSAGVYNEQFF
TGTGCCAGCAGCCCTCCCTCCGCGGGGGTATACAATGAGCAGTTCTTC
>TRBJ1-1|TRBV29-1|few|TRBD1
CSVVIGQDPAFF
TGCAGCGTTGTCATCGGACAGGATCCGGCTTTCTTT
>TRBJ1-5|TRBV5-6|NA|NA
CASSLGHQPQHF
TGTGCCAGCAGCTTGGGACATCAGCCCCAGCATTTT
>TRBJ2-7|TRBV13|NA|NA
CASSLGGSSYEQYF
TGTGCCAGCAGCTTAGGAGGGAGCTCCTACGAGCAGTACTTC
>TRBJ1-2|TRBV27|few|NA
CASSGGIQNGYTF
TGTGCCAGCAGTGGCGGGATCCAGAATGGCTACACCTTC
>TRBJ1-2|TRBV6-5|NA|NA
CASSYSNRFDGYTF
TGTGCCAGCAGTTACTCGAACAGGTTCGATGGCTACACCTTC
>TRBJ2-2|TRBV30|few|TRBD1
CAWSVDRVTGELFF
TGTGCCTGGAGTGTAGACAGGGTCACCGGGGAGCTGTTTTTT
>TRBJ2-1|TRBV10-1|few|NA
CASSESDRLSSYNEQFF
TGCGCCAGCAGTGAGTCCGATCGCTTGAGCTCCTACAATGAGCAGTTCTTC
>TRBJ2-7|TRBV6-5|NA|NA
CASKEGGGYEQYF
TGTGCCAGCAAAGAGGGAGGGGGGTACGAGCAGTACTTC
>TRBJ2-7|TRBV29-1|NA|NA
CSVENSGYEQYF
TGCAGCGTTGAAAATTCTGGCTACGAGCAGTACTTC
>TRBJ2-7|TRBV4-3|few|TRBD1
CASSPGTGAYEQYF
TGCGCCAGCAGCCCCGGGACAGGCGCCTACGAGCAGTACTTC
>TRBJ1-2|TRBV30|few|TRBD1
CAWMSGTAGYGYTF
TGTGCCTGGATGAGCGGGACAGCGGGTTATGGCTACACCTTC
>TRBJ2-2|TRBV9|few|TRBD1
CASSVGTGATGELFF
TGTGCCAGCAGCGTAGGAACAGGGGCCACCGGGGAGCTGTTTTTT
>TRBJ2-3|TRBV13|once|NA
CASSGLGSTDTQYF
TGTGCCAGCAGCGGATTGGGAAGCACAGATACGCAGTATTTT
>TRBJ2-7|TRBV4-1|NA|NA
CASSQDLGYEQYF
TGCGCCAGCAGCCAAGATCTGGGATACGAGCAGTACTTC
>TRBJ1-2|TRBV9|once|NA
CASSVGSTDYGYTF
TGTGCCAGCAGCGTAGGGTCAACCGACTATGGCTACACCTTC
>TRBJ1-5|TRBV27|NA|NA
CASRQGWNQPQHF
TGTGCCAGCAGGCAGGGGTGGAATCAGCCCCAGCATTTT
>TRBJ1-1|TRBV29-1|NA|TRBD1
CSVEGQGAEAFF
TGCAGCGTTGAGGGTCAGGGGGCCGAAGCTTTCTTT
>TRBJ2-3|TRBV5-1|NA|TRBD2
CASSSDLTSGGKRDTQYF
TGCGCCAGCAGCTCGGATTTGACTAGCGGGGGTAAACGAGATACGCAGTATTTT
>TRBJ2-7|TRBV13|NA|NA
CASSRSRGAGYEQYF
TGTGCCAGCAGCCGCTCGCGTGGGGCGGGATACGAGCAGTACTTC
>TRBJ2-6|TRBV5-1|NA|TRBD1
CASSPGQLFSGANVLTF
TGCGCCAGCAGCCCGGGACAGCTTTTCTCTGGGGCCAACGTCCTGACTTTC
>TRBJ2-7|TRBV2|few|TRBD1
CASSEAWDRNYEQYF
TGTGCCAGCAGTGAAGCGTGGGACAGAAACTACGAGCAGTACTTC
>TRBJ1-1|TRBV7-8|NA|NA
CASSPGTTEAFF
TGTGCCAGCAGCCCAGGGACCACTGAAGCTTTCTTT
>TRBJ1-1|TRBV29-1|NA|NA
CSTVMNTEAFF
TGCAGCACGGTTATGAACACTGAAGCTTTCTTT
>TRBJ1-2|TRBV12-5|few|NA
CASGPHPGGGGTGYTF
TGTGCTAGTGGTCCGCACCCAGGCGGAGGAGGAACTGGCTACACCTTC
>TRBJ2-7|TRBV2|NA|NA
CAGSGTDAYEQYF
TGTGCCGGCTCCGGGACGGACGCCTACGAGCAGTACTTC
>TRBJ2-7|TRBV9|once|TRBD2
CASSHPLTGGSYEQYF
TGTGCCAGCAGCCACCCCCTAACGGGGGGCTCCTACGAGCAGTACTTC
>TRBJ2-5|TRBV7-2|NA|NA
CASSLSFGYQETQYF
TGTGCCAGCAGCTTGAGTTTCGGGTACCAAGAGACCCAGTACTTC
>TRBJ2-3|TRBV5-1|NA|TRBD1
CASSSGQGVDTQYF
TGCGCCAGCAGCTCAGGACAGGGGGTAGATACGCAGTATTTT
>TRBJ2-1|TRBV9|once|NA
CASSVGWSGEQFF
TGTGCCAGCAGCGTAGGTTGGTCGGGTGAGCAGTTCTTC
>TRBJ2-3|TRBV30|NA|TRBD2
CAWALTGGPTDTQYF
TGTGCCTGGGCCCTCACGGGGGGACCCACAGATACGCAGTATTTT
>TRBJ1-1|TRBV6-5|NA|NA
CASNTRDDTEAFF
TGTGCCAGCAATACCCGGGACGACACTGAAGCTTTCTTT
>TRBJ1-1|TRBV10-2|NA|NA
CASREGSEAFF
TGCGCCAGCAGAGAGGGGAGTGAAGCTTTCTTT
>TRBJ2-5|TRBV7-3|NA|NA
CASSPTGGARETQYF
TGTGCCAGCAGCCCGACTGGTGGGGCACGTGAGACCCAGTACTTC
>TRBJ2-1|TRBV30|NA|NA
CAWAPGAYNEQFF
TGTGCCTGGGCACCGGGGGCCTACAATGAGCAGTTCTTC
>TRBJ2-1|TRBV7-3|few|TRBD1
CASRAQGENEQFF
TGTGCCAGCAGGGCACAGGGGGAGAATGAGCAGTTCTTC
>TRBJ1-2|TRBV29-1|NA|NA
CSVESGGYTF
TGCAGCGTGGAAAGTGGTGGCTACACCTTC
>TRBJ2-7|TRBV9|NA|NA
CASSSRTAPSYEQYF
TGTGCCAGCAGCTCTCGGACAGCACCCTCCTACGAGCAGTACTTC
>TRBJ2-4|TRBV6-6|few|NA
CASSYDGNIQYF
TGTGCCAGCAGTTACGATGGTAACATTCAGTACTTC
>TRBJ1-2|TRBV29-1|NA|NA
CSAQEFVSDYGYTF
TGCAGCGCCCAAGAGTTCGTGAGTGACTATGGCTACACCTTC
>TRBJ2-1|TRBV4-3|NA|NA
CASSQDSGIVYNEQFF
TGCGCCAGCAGCCAAGATTCGGGGATAGTGTACAATGAGCAGTTCTTC
>TRBJ2-2|TRBV5-1|NA|NA
CASSPEDRSVTGELFF
TGCGCCAGCAGCCCAGAAGACAGAAGTGTTACCGGGGAGCTGTTTTTT
>TRBJ1-1|TRBV9|NA|NA
CASSAEKGRSEAFF
TGTGCCAGCAGCGCCGAAAAAGGACGTTCTGAAGCTTTCTTT